This T cell receptor beta chain originates from a study of OX40 agonist ivuxolimab in advanced cancers. Study results and caveats: Low levels of normalized T-cell clonal expansion also appeared in some nonresponders.

Comment on this clone: Its antigen is undetermined.

The repertoire was sequenced with immunoSEQ multiplex PCR; TCRdb's copy has only in-frame clones and lacks some. The sample has under 60,000 clones, 75% to 90% seen once. V was shortened by 4 bases and J by 8 bases, with 8 bases between the two germline ends. CDR1 SEHNR and CDR2 FQNEAQ come from the germline V gene (reference sequence). CDR3 length: 11 residues. The sample here was CD4+ or CD8+ T cells sorted from blood, taken in a trial of the OX40 agonist ivuxolimab. V gene TRBV7-9 combines with J gene TRBJ1-1; TRBD1 might be the D (5 bases). This TCR was sampled from an adult with an advanced solid tumor such as melanoma, head and neck, liver or kidney cancer. The CDR3 DNA is TGTGCCAGCAGCTCGACAGTAGAAGCTTTCTTT. It codes for CASSSTVEAFF.